Below, 20 T cell receptor beta chains from the same sample are listed, as sequenced in a study of cytomegalovirus exposure and HLA in healthy donors. The PCR had 60 Vbeta and 13 Jbeta primers. The protocol was immunoSEQ multiplex PCR, while the TCRdb copy is restricted to in-frame clones and leaves out a portion. Among over 150,000 clones listed, 81% were seen once. Specimen: PBMCs. These receptors all stem from a woman aged 18 to 35 in good health and CMV-seronegative.

Here the CDR3 DNA reads TGTGCCAGCAGTTACGACAGCCGCACTGAAGCTTTCTTT. Residues: CASSYDSRTEAFF. The chain is built from TRBV6-6 and TRBJ1-1; D possibly corresponds to TRBD1 (5 bases). Trimming stripped 2 bases from V and 4 bases from J, with 8 bases between. The germline V gene has CDR1 MNHNY and CDR2 SVGAGI (reference sequence). CDR3 length: 13 residues.

The chain employs TRBV2 and TRBJ2-7; D is unclear. The CDR3 runs 13 residues. V lost 6 bases to trimming and J lost 4 bases, with 13 bases between them. Germline V gives CDR1 SNHLY, CDR2 FYNNEI. CDR3 loop: CASSRPNLYEQYF. CDR3 sequence (DNA): TGTGCCAGCAGCAGGCCTAACTTGTACGAGCAGTACTTC. The complete variable domain, with remaining parts taken from reference TRBV2 and TRBJ2-7, reads EPEVTQTPSHQVTQMGQEVILRCVPISNHLYFYWYRQILGQKVEFLVSFYNNEISEKSEIFDDQFSVERPDGSNFTLKIRSTKLEDSAMYFCASSRPNLYEQYFGPGTRLTVT.

CDR3 amino acids: CASRRQGATGNTIYF. The CDR3 DNA sequence: TGTGCCAGCAGACGACAGGGGGCGACTGGAAACACCATATATTTT. This rearrangement joins TRBV7-8 to TRBJ1-3; 10 bases are a match to TRBD1. The V gene's germline CDR1 is SGHVS and CDR2 FQNEAQ. The CDR3 length is 15 residues. V shed 6 bases and J 2 bases; nucleotides not matched to a gene: 4.

The chain carries TRBV5-1 and TRBJ2-1, with 9 bases matching TRBD2. The J segment lost 6 bases and the V segment lost 0 bases, leaving 4 bases of the junction unmatched. CDR1 is SGHRS, CDR2 YFSETQ, per germline. The CDR3 has 15 amino acids. CDR3: CASSLAAGGGNEQFF. The CDR3, as DNA: TGCGCCAGCAGCTTGGCAGCGGGAGGTGGCAATGAGCAGTTCTTC. Looking up the rest from reference TRBV5-1 and TRBJ2-1 gives the full variable domain: KAGVTQTPRYLIKTRGQQVTLSCSPISGHRSVSWYQQTPGQGLQFLFEYFSETQRNKGNFPGRFSGRQFSNSRSEMNVSTLELGDSALYLCASSLAAGGGNEQFFGPGTRLTVL.

The chain is built from TRBV18 and TRBJ2-5; maybe TRBD2 (6 bases). Germline-derived CDR1 and CDR2 are KGHSH and LQKENI. V gave up 3 bases and J gave up 5 bases, with 10 bases separating them. The CDR3 runs to 13 residues. The CDR3 bases are TGTGCCAGCTCACCCCGACTAGGGGAGACCCAGTACTTC. Amino acids: CASSPRLGETQYF.

This chain joins TRBV15 and TRBJ2-7; tentative D call: TRBD1 (6 bases). CDR1 is LNHNV, CDR2 YYDKDF, per germline (reference sequence). CDR3 length: 16 amino acids. Trimming shortened V by 0 bases and J by 3 bases, and 15 bases separated the two germline ends. The CDR3, as DNA: TGTGCCACCAGCAGAGATCCGGGGCAGGGGAACTACGAGCAGTACTTC. Translation gives CATSRDPGQGNYEQYF.

The rearrangement joins TRBV11-3 to TRBJ2-3, with 9 positions matching TRBD2. Germline CDR1 is SGHNT and CDR2 is YENEEA. Germline trimming cut 1 base from V and 4 bases from J; bases unmatched to any gene: 6. The CDR3 contains 16 residues. DNA of the CDR3: TGTGCCAGCAGCTTAGGGGGCGGGGGGGCACCAGATACGCAGTATTTT. It encodes CASSLGGGGAPDTQYF.

J is TRBJ2-1 and V is TRBV2; 8 nucleotides match TRBD2. The CDR3 has 12 amino acids. Trimming removed 8 bases from V and 10 bases from J; junction bases left unmatched: 7. Looked up from germline, CDR1 is SNHLY and CDR2 is FYNNEI. CDR3 DNA: TGTGCCAGCGGCGGGAGGACTTGGGAGCAGTTCTTC. This codes for CASGGRTWEQFF.

This chain joins TRBV6-5 and TRBJ2-7; 10 nucleotides match TRBD2. The germline V gene has CDR1 MNHEY and CDR2 SVGAGI. V shed 3 bases and J 7 bases; nucleotides not matched to a gene: 6. CDR3 size: 14 residues. DNA for the CDR3: TGTGCCAGCAGTTATAGTCTAGCGGGAGATGAGCAGTACTTC. Translated: CASSYSLAGDEQYF.

This chain links TRBV9 with TRBJ2-3; possibly TRBD2 for D (7 bases). This CDR3 spans 16 amino acids. Looked up from germline, CDR1 is SGDLS and CDR2 is YYNGEE. V lost 4 bases to trimming and J lost 1 base, with 16 bases between them. In DNA, the CDR3 is TGTGCCAGCAGCCCCAGTGGGGGGGCGGGCACAGATACGCAGTATTTT. As protein: CASSPSGGAGTDTQYF.

J is TRBJ1-2 and V is TRBV5-1; the match to TRBD1 covers 7 bases. Germline CDR1 and CDR2: SGHRS and YFSETQ. The V segment lost 2 bases and the J segment 5 bases; nucleotides outside the gene matches: 6. This CDR3 has 14 residues. The CDR3 DNA sequence: TGCGCCAGCAGCTTTGACAGGGCCAGGTATGGCTACACCTTC. Translation: CASSFDRARYGYTF.

The count of this clone is one. The rearrangement links TRBV28 to TRBJ2-2; D remains ambiguous. Germline CDR1 MDHEN, CDR2 SYDVKM. CDR3 length equals 14 residues. Trimming took 2 bases from V and 6 from J, leaving 10 bases between them. The CDR3 coding sequence is TGTGCCAGCAGTTTACCGCCAGTTTCCGGGGAGCTGTTTTTT. It encodes CASSLPPVSGELFF.

The chain has TRBV6-1 and TRBJ2-5; D call uncertain. The end of the DNA is better explained by TRBJ2-7, so the J call may be wrong. The germline CDR1 and CDR2 sequences are MNHNS and SASEGT. The CDR3 totals 11 residues. The CDR3 is CASTHQYEQYF. As DNA, the CDR3 is TGTGCCAGCACTCACCAATACGAGCAGTACTTC.

This clone was recorded a few times. This sequence joins TRBV27 and TRBJ1-5; 7 bases are a match to TRBD1. V was pared by 6 bases and J by 7 bases, with 15 bases of the junction left unmatched. CDR3 size: 16 residues. CDR1 MNHEY and CDR2 SMNVEV come from the germline V gene (reference sequence). The DNA of the CDR3 is TGTGCCAGCAGCCCCTCTATGGGGACAGCCAGACAGCCCCAGCATTTT. As protein: CASSPSMGTARQPQHF.

The chain joins TRBV18 to TRBJ1-1, with TRBD1 identical over 8 bases. Looked up from germline, CDR1 is KGHSH and CDR2 is LQKENI. CDR3 length: 15 residues. Germline trimming cut 0 bases from V and 3 bases from J; bases unmatched to any gene: 3. The CDR3: CASSPPQTGDTEAFF. For the CDR3, the DNA is TGTGCCAGCTCACCACCGCAGACAGGGGACACTGAAGCTTTCTTT.

The V call is TRBV5-1, the J call TRBJ1-3, with D perhaps TRBD1 (5 bases). The CDR3 has 15 residues. The ends were cut back, 0 bases at V and 1 base at J, with 8 bases in the middle. Germline V CDR1 and CDR2: SGHRS, YFSETQ. This CDR3 reads CASSLGSGSGNTIYF. DNA for the CDR3: TGCGCCAGCAGCTTGGGGTCAGGGTCTGGAAACACCATATATTTT.

This sequence joins TRBV6-5 and TRBJ2-7, with 8 bases aligning to TRBD1. The CDR3 has 14 residues. The ends lost 3 bases at V and 6 bases at J; junction bases unmatched: 7. Germline loops: CDR1 MNHEY, CDR2 SVGAGI. In nucleotides, the CDR3 is TGTGCCAGCAGTTATCTTGGCAGGGGGCCCGAGCAGTACTTC. Amino acid sequence: CASSYLGRGPEQYF.

CDR3 region: CASRGQDTQYF. In DNA, the CDR3 is TGTGCCAGCAGGGGACAGGATACGCAGTATTTT. V usage is TRBV6-1 and J usage is TRBJ2-3; 7 nucleotides agree with TRBD1. The V and J ends lost 6 bases and 6 bases, in that order; junction bases with no gene match: 0. This CDR3 has 11 amino acids. Germline V gene data show CDR1 as MNHNS and CDR2 as SASEGT.

The V call is TRBV18, the J call TRBJ2-5, with D possibly being TRBD1 (5 bases). The V end lost 2 bases, the J end lost 2 bases, and 12 bases lay between the germline ends. The CDR3 consists of 15 residues. Germline CDR1 and CDR2: KGHSH and LQKENI. CDR3: CASSPTSDRQETQYF. The CDR3 bases are TGTGCCAGCTCACCAACCTCCGACAGACAAGAGACCCAGTACTTC.

The chain combines TRBV2 with TRBJ2-3; D is perhaps TRBD2 (5 bases). Germline CDR1 reads SNHLY; CDR2 reads FYNNEI. The CDR3 extends over 15 amino acids. With 0 bases removed from V and 0 bases from J, the gap between germline ends came to 7 bases. This CDR3 reads CASSEARTSTDTQYF. Here the CDR3 DNA reads TGTGCCAGCAGTGAAGCGAGGACTAGCACAGATACGCAGTATTTT. Full variable domain (remainder filled in from reference TRBV2 and TRBJ2-3): EPEVTQTPSHQVTQMGQEVILRCVPISNHLYFYWYRQILGQKVEFLVSFYNNEISEKSEIFDDQFSVERPDGSNFTLKIRSTKLEDSAMYFCASSEARTSTDTQYFGPGTRLTVL.